This T cell receptor (beta chain) is from a study of read filtering for tumor transcriptome and immune sequencing. About the research overall: By R-ISS, stages I, II and III held 8, 16 and 7 patients.

The study's findings and limits: In IR-seq, single-read clonotypes were roughly 80% of clonotypes but approximately 4% of reads. Even smaller IR-seq throughput identified most shared clonotypes.

This clonotype showed up many times. The antigen is not known. Molecular barcoded adaptors covering alpha/delta and beta/gamma chains were used on approximately 400 ng RNA. Using its own MiXCR run on the reads, TCRdb lists one record per CDR3 protein. Of more than 100,000 distinct CDR3 sequences listed, under 15% were seen once; the top ten hold 11%. The material sequenced was a population of CD138-negative cells sorted from bone marrow. This TCR derives from a donor aged 40 or over with multiple myeloma.

CDR3 sequence reads: CSARDAHEQFF. The CDR3, as DNA: TGCAGTGCTAGAGACGCTCATGAGCAGTTCTTC. This sequence joins TRBV20-1 and TRBJ2-1; D unclear. V lost 0 bases and J 8 bases, leaving 5 bases between the germline ends. Germline V gene lookup returns CDR1 DFQATT and CDR2 SNEGSKA (reference sequence). The length of the CDR3 is 11 residues.